What follows is one T cell receptor beta chain and its context. Its antigen is as yet unknown. The data are from a study of PD-1 blockade in classical Hodgkin lymphoma. Overall study results and limits: Healthy donors were reported to have higher baseline TCR diversity than newly diagnosed patients. At C4D1, TCR diversity had climbed significantly for CD4+ cells, though not for CD8+ cells. Lower baseline TCR diversity marked trial partial responders and progressors.

Profiling relied on immunoSEQ multiplex PCR, and the TCRdb table lists in-frame clones only, not all of them. The table has 46,000 or so clones, about three quarters seen once. Each patient experienced a relapse that followed autologous stem cell transplantation, and brentuximab vedotin exposure varied. Under best response, outcomes were complete response, partial response or progressive disease. The CDR3 has 15 amino acids. Trimming pared 3 bases from V and 5 bases from J, leaving 15 bases between. Germline lookup yields CDR1 SGHRS and CDR2 YFSETQ. The genes are TRBV5-1 and TRBJ2-1; D assignment may be TRBD1 or TRBD2 (5 bases each). The receptor's source is a human donor with classical Hodgkin lymphoma. The specimen was peripheral blood mononuclear cells (PBMCs), collected at baseline. The chain's CDR3 is CASSSTGTQHNEQFF. CDR3 nucleotides: TGCGCCAGCAGCTCGACCGGGACCCAGCACAATGAGCAGTTCTTC.